Following are 22 T cell receptor beta chains from one sample sequenced in a study of identical twins. TCRdb re-called the 5' RACE reads with MiXCR, one entry per CDR3 protein. This sample has approximately 690,000 distinct CDR3 sequences, with over 5% found just once. Material: naive T cells sorted from blood. These receptors all come from a man between 18 and 35 years old in good health.

This clonotype was found a few times. This rearrangement joins TRBV6-1 to TRBJ2-3; the match to TRBD2 covers 11 bases. Losses at the gene ends were 6 bases for V and 4 bases for J; bases not matched to a gene: 6. The CDR3 is 15 residues long. The germline V gene has CDR1 MNHNS and CDR2 SASEGT. CDR3 residues: CASRGLADNSDTQYF. CDR3 DNA sequence: TGTGCCAGCAGGGGACTAGCGGATAATTCAGATACGCAGTATTTT.

This clonotype was observed many times. The J gene is TRBJ2-1, the V gene TRBV3-1, with 13 bases aligning to TRBD2. V lost 1 base and J lost 7; bases outside the gene matches: 7. CDR3 length: 17 residues. Germline V gene data show CDR1 as LGHDT and CDR2 as YNNKEL (reference sequence). CDR3 coding DNA: TGTGCCAGCAGCCAAGGGACTAGCGGGAGTTGGGGAAATGAGCAGTTCTTC. Protein product: CASSQGTSGSWGNEQFF.

V and J are TRBV4-1 and TRBJ2-4; TRBD1 or TRBD2 may be the D gene (5 bases each). CDR3 length: 15 amino acids. V dropped 4 bases and J dropped 6 bases, with 16 bases sitting between them. Germline CDR1 reads MGHRA; CDR2 reads YSYEKL. The CDR3 DNA follows: TGCGCCAGCAGCCCCCCCGGGACCCAAGGAAACATTCAGTACTTC. Protein product: CASSPPGTQGNIQYF.

This clonotype occurred many times. This sequence joins TRBV4-2 and TRBJ2-4, with D unclear. The CDR3 is 12 residues long. Trimming removed 0 bases at V and 10 bases at J, with 7 bases between. Germline CDR1 and CDR2: LGHNA and YNFKEQ. The CDR3 here is CASSQDPPIQYF. The DNA of the CDR3 is TGTGCCAGCAGCCAAGATCCGCCAATTCAGTACTTC.

This clonotype was observed at least ten times. The CDR3 here is CASSLRTGNTGELFF. DNA of the CDR3: TGTGCCAGCAGCTTAAGAACAGGGAACACCGGGGAGCTGTTTTTT. The chain is built from TRBV28 and TRBJ2-2; maybe TRBD1 (5 bases). The germline gives CDR1 MDHEN, CDR2 SYDVKM. The V end lost 6 bases, the J end lost 1 base, and 12 bases lay between the germline ends. The CDR3 runs to 15 residues.

The gene calls are TRBV6-2 or TRBV6-3 and TRBJ2-5; D is unresolved. Trimming pared 3 bases from V and 5 bases from J, leaving 10 bases between. This CDR3 has 13 amino acids. Per the germline V gene, CDR1 is MNHEY and CDR2 is SVGEGT. The CDR3 nucleotides read TGTGCCAGCAGTTATTGGCGAGTGGAGACCCAGTACTTC. It specifies CASSYWRVETQYF.

The rearrangement joins TRBV3-1 to TRBJ1-1; D is undetermined. V dropped 5 bases and J dropped 3 bases, with 10 bases sitting between them. Per germline, CDR1 LGHDT and CDR2 YNNKEL (reference sequence). CDR3 length equals 13 residues. CDR3 sequence (DNA): TGTGCCAGCAGCAGTCGGAGAGACACTGAAGCTTTCTTT. Translated, it gives CASSSRRDTEAFF.

In this sample, this clonotype turned up many times. The V gene is TRBV7-6, the J gene TRBJ2-3, with D hard to call. The CDR3 loop spans 14 amino acids. Per the germline V gene, CDR1 is SGHVS and CDR2 is FNYEAQ. V was pared by 5 bases and J by 1 base, with 10 bases between. The CDR3 coding sequence is TGTGCCAGCAGCAACCCTCTTCGCACAGATACGCAGTATTTT. The encoded protein is CASSNPLRTDTQYF. Complete variable domain (other parts from reference TRBV7-6 and TRBJ2-3): GAGVSQSPRYKVTKRGQDVALRCDPISGHVSLYWYRQALGQGPEFLTYFNYEAQQDKSGLPNDRFSAERPEGSISTLTIQRTEQRDSAMYRCASSNPLRTDTQYFGPGTRLTVL.

This clonotype was counted many times. The chain uses TRBV5-5 and TRBJ2-7; D may correspond to TRBD1 or TRBD2 (5 bases each). V was cut by 4 bases and J by 0 bases, with 14 bases left in between. Germline V lookup: CDR1 SGHKS, CDR2 YYEKEE (reference sequence). CDR3 length equals 15 residues. The CDR3 DNA reads as TGTGCCAGCAGCACTCCCGGGACGACCTCCTACGAGCAGTACGTC. This translates into CASSTPGTTSYEQYV.

There are a few counts of this clonotype. The chain employs TRBV11-2 and TRBJ2-3, with D possibly being TRBD2 (5 bases). This CDR3 has 15 residues. Germline V gene sequence: CDR1 SGHAT, CDR2 FQNNGV. Trimming cost V 0 bases and J 6 bases, with 13 bases left between them. DNA of the CDR3: TGTGCCAGCAGCTTAGATCTAGCAGGCGTGGATACGCAGTATTTT. Translated: CASSLDLAGVDTQYF.

This clonotype has at least ten counts. The CDR3 nucleotides read TGTGCCAGCAGTGAATCTAACAGCCTTTCATCCTACAATGAGCAGTTCTTC. This encodes CASSESNSLSSYNEQFF. The chain joins TRBV2 to TRBJ2-1, with D hard to call. The CDR3 has 17 residues. The V end was cut by 2 bases, the J end by 1 base, with 15 bases between. Germline assignment: CDR1 SNHLY and CDR2 FYNNEI. Full variable domain (missing parts from reference TRBV2 and TRBJ2-1): EPEVTQTPSHQVTQMGQEVILRCVPISNHLYFYWYRQILGQKVEFLVSFYNNEISEKSEIFDDQFSVERPDGSNFTLKIRSTKLEDSAMYFCASSESNSLSSYNEQFFGPGTRLTVL.

The V and J genes are TRBV16 and TRBJ1-1; no definite D call. The germline V gene encodes CDR1 KGHSY and CDR2 FQNENV. CDR3 length equals 13 residues. V dropped 1 base and J dropped 0 bases, with 3 bases sitting between them. CDR3 sequence (DNA): TGTGCCAGCAGCCAATGGTTGAACACTGAAGCTTTCTTT. Translation: CASSQWLNTEAFF.

This clonotype came up a few times. The rearrangement uses TRBV6-2 or TRBV6-3 and TRBJ2-7; D possibly corresponds to TRBD1 (6 bases). Germline CDR1 is MNHEY and CDR2 is SVGEGT. The CDR3 sequence is 19 residues long. Trimming shortened V by 6 bases and J by 3 bases, and 30 bases separated the two germline ends. CDR3 loop: CASSKLVVGRWGRNYEQYV. The CDR3, as DNA: TGTGCCAGCAGCAAACTCGTGGTCGGCCGGTGGGGGCGAAACTACGAGCAGTACGTC.

The gene calls are TRBV4-1 and TRBJ1-2, with D perhaps matching TRBD1 (5 bases). The CDR3 length is 15 residues. Germline CDR1 and CDR2: MGHRA and YSYEKL. V was pared by 0 bases and J by 5 bases, with 13 bases between. The chain's CDR3 is CASSQDRGVLYGYTF. The CDR3 coding sequence is TGCGCCAGCAGCCAAGACAGAGGGGTCCTGTATGGCTACACCTTC.

This clonotype has ten or more counts. The V call is TRBV11-2, the J call TRBJ1-6; D not resolved. V lost 5 bases and J lost 4, with 15 bases in between. Per germline, CDR1 SGHAT and CDR2 FQNNGV. CDR3 length: 16 amino acids. CDR3 DNA: TGTGCCAGCAGCGGCCCCATGGGTACTTATAATTCACCCCTCCACTTT. Residues: CASSGPMGTYNSPLHF.

This clonotype occurred many times. V and J are TRBV4-3 and TRBJ2-7; TRBD2 agrees at 7 bases. This CDR3 is 15 amino acids long. CDR1 and CDR2 from the germline V gene are LGHNA and YSLEER. V dropped 1 base and J dropped 7; count of bases not matched to a gene: 10. CDR3 amino acids: CASSQGSGGRREQYF. CDR3 in DNA: TGCGCCAGCAGCCAAGGATCGGGGGGAAGGAGGGAGCAGTACTTC.

The count of this clonotype is one. A junction end diverges from the germline sequence, so it may reflect a read error. The J gene is TRBJ2-1, the V gene TRBV7-2; TRBD1 aligns across 9 bases. The CDR3 loop spans 17 amino acids. Germline-derived CDR1 and CDR2 are SGHTA and FQGNSA. CDR3 in amino acids: CASSRGTDRGSYHEQFF. CDR3 coding DNA: TGTGCCAGCAGCCGTGGGACGGACAGGGGATCCTACCATGAGCAGTTCTTC.

Ten or more counts support this clonotype. V gene TRBV4-3 combines with J gene TRBJ1-1; D is undetermined. V lost 5 bases to trimming and J lost 4 bases, with 14 bases between them. CDR1 LGHNA and CDR2 YSLEER come from the germline V gene. This CDR3 is 14 amino acids long. CDR3 nucleotide sequence: TGCGCCAGCAGCAGGGTGGCGGGGAGCACTGAAGCTTTCTTT. Encoded protein: CASSRVAGSTEAFF.

The genes are TRBV20-1 and TRBJ2-1, with TRBD2 identical over 10 bases. This CDR3 region has 13 residues. Germline loops: CDR1 DFQATT, CDR2 SNEGSKA (reference sequence). V shed 4 bases, J shed 6 bases, and the junction held 3 bases outside the gene matches. The CDR3 protein is CSATTSGANEQFF. The DNA for the CDR3 is TGCAGTGCTACTACTAGCGGGGCCAATGAGCAGTTCTTC.

The sample holds a few counts of this clonotype. The chain is built from TRBV5-5 and TRBJ2-5, with 8 bases that match TRBD2. The CDR3 consists of 17 residues. J lost 0 bases, V lost 0 bases, and 7 bases had no gene match. The germline V gene has CDR1 SGHKS and CDR2 YYEKEE (reference sequence). The CDR3 loop is CASSLESSGSYQETQYF. CDR3 nucleotide sequence: TGTGCCAGCAGCTTGGAATCTAGCGGGTCCTACCAAGAGACCCAGTACTTC. Full variable domain (missing parts from reference TRBV5-5 and TRBJ2-5): DAGVTQSPTHLIKTRGQQVTLRCSPISGHKSVSWYQQVLGQGPQFIFQYYEKEERGRGNFPDRFSARQFPNYSSELNVNALLLGDSALYLCASSLESSGSYQETQYFGPGTRLLVL.

This clonotype was recorded at least ten times. The gene calls are TRBV5-1 and TRBJ2-2, with D tentatively TRBD1 (6 bases). The germline gives CDR1 SGHRS, CDR2 YFSETQ. The V end was cut by 8 bases, the J end by 0 bases, with 17 bases between. The CDR3 spans 16 residues. The DNA for the CDR3 is TGCGCCAGTAGCCCGGGACACGGAGCGAACACCGGGGAGCTGTTTTTT. This codes for CASSPGHGANTGELFF.

V usage is TRBV20-1 and J usage is TRBJ2-5; D uncertain. Germline lookup yields CDR1 DFQATT and CDR2 SNEGSKA (reference sequence). Trimming removed 3 bases from V and 5 bases from J, with 7 bases in between. The CDR3 has 11 residues. This CDR3 is CSASLVETQYF. The CDR3 DNA reads TGCAGTGCTAGTTTGGTGGAGACCCAGTACTTC.